This record looks at one T cell receptor beta chain sequence and its context. No cognate antigen has been identified for it. Base qualities are missing; no much larger clone stands one base away. Whole blood was collected in K2EDTA tubes by collaborating institutions according to the institutions' own protocols. For TCRbeta analysis, collaborators shipped samples as frozen whole blood, isolated PBMCs, or DNA extracted from either of those sample types. These data belong to a study of blood T cell repertoires in COVID-19 (dated by TCRdb to 2019 to 2021). Regarding the complete study: Samples from collaborators originated in the United States, Italy and Spain and spanned both the acute and convalescent phases of COVID-19. Samples came from the ongoing ImmuneRACE study (first 160 participants) plus 1,254 subjects from 6 global collaborators. The prospective study material was composed of cDNA or gDNA derived from T cells, B-cell-depleted T cells, or PBMCs. Subjects who had been exposed to COVID-19, were actively infected with it, or had recovered from it provided the deeply sampled blood TCRbeta repertoires that made up the dataset. Sample metadata almost always included a de-identified subject ID, COVID-19 status, age in years and sex. The repertoires were released in a freely available public database intended as a resource for research on the immune response to SARS-CoV-2. Where available, HLA class I and class II types were taken from metadata supplied by the sample provider and were not determined by assay-based typing. General findings and caveats noted by the study authors: Clinical and demographic metadata were provided uncurated, with the amount varying by source and participant.

The immunoSEQ Assay, a bias-controlled multiplex PCR, was used to amplify TCRbeta CDR3 regions from genomic DNA. In the paper's pipeline: Nucleated cell counts per sample were estimated from amplification of reference gene primers within the assay. To quantify the absolute abundance of each unique TCRbeta CDR3 rearrangement, sequence reads were collapsed and filtered. For each sample, productive Simpson clonality was calculated as the square root of Simpson's diversity index across productive rearrangements. In its TCRdb copy, this immuneACCESS table keeps in-frame sequences only and misses some clones. Where compared with another copy, unresolved V genes explain less than half of these, and the others have no known cause. The V and J calls and clone size come from that table; D and trimming were worked out from the DNA. The sample table contains tens of thousands of clones; only one count was recorded for about 86% of them. The ten largest clones capture under 5% of the sample.

As encoded in the germline V gene, CDR1 is MDHEN while CDR2 is SYDVKM. V and J lose 5 bases and 6 bases, and a span of 17 bases separates them. The CDR3 goes from the cysteine to the phenylalanine over 15 residues. Only CDR3 DNA remains: 45 bases, in frame from the first base. Sequencing used peripheral blood. The chain is made from TRBV28 and TRBJ1-5; the D gene assignment is ambiguous. The sequence was collected from a man aged 50 to 60 with acute or convalescent COVID-19. In nucleotides, the sequence is TGTGCCAGCAGTCTAATAGGTACGGGAACTCAGCCCCAGCATTTT. The translation is CASSLIGTGTQPQHF.